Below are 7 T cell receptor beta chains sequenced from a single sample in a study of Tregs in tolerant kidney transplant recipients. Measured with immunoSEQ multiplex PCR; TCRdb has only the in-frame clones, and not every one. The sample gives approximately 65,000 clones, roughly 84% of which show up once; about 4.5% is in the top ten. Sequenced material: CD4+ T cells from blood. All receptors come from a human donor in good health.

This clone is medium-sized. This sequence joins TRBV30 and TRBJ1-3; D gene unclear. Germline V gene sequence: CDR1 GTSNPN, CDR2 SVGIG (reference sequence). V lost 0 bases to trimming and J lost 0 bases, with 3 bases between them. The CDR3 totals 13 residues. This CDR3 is CAWSVLSGNTIYF. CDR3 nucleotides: TGTGCCTGGAGTGTACTCTCTGGAAACACCATATATTTT.

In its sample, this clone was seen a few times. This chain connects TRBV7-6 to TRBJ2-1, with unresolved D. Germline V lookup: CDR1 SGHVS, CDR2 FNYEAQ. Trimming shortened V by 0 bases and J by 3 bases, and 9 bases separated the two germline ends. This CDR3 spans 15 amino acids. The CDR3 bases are TGTGCCAGCAGCTTAGCGATAGACTTCTACAATGAGCAGTTCTTC. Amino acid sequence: CASSLAIDFYNEQFF.

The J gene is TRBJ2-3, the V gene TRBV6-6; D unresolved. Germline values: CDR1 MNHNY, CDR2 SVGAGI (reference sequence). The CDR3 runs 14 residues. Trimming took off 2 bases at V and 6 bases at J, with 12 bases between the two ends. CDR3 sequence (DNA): TGTGCCAGCAGTTACCGTCTCGGCCCCGATACGCAGTATTTT. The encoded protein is CASSYRLGPDTQYF.

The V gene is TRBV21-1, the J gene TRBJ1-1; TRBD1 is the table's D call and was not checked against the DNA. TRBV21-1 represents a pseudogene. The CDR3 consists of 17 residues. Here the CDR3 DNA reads TGTGCCAGCAGCAAAGAGTCCCCGACAGCCATGAACACTGAAGCTTTCTTT. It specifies CASSKESPTAMNTEAFF.

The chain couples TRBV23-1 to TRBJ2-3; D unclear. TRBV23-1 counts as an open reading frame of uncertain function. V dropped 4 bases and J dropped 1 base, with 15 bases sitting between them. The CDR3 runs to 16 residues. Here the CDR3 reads CASSPSGPVCTDTQYF. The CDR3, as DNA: TGCGCCAGCAGTCCATCTGGGCCAGTCTGCACAGATACGCAGTATTTT.

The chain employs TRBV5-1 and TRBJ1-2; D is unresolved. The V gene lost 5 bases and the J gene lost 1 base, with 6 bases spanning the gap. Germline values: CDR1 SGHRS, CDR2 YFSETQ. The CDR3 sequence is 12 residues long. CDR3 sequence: CASRLDNYGYTF. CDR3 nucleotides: TGCGCCAGCAGGCTTGATAACTATGGCTACACCTTC.

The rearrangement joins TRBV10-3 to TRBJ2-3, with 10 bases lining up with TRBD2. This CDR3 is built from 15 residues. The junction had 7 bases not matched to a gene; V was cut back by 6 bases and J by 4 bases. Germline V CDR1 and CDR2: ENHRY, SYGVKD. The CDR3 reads CAIRAAGGRADTQYF. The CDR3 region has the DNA TGTGCCATCAGGGCAGCGGGGGGGCGCGCAGATACGCAGTATTTT.